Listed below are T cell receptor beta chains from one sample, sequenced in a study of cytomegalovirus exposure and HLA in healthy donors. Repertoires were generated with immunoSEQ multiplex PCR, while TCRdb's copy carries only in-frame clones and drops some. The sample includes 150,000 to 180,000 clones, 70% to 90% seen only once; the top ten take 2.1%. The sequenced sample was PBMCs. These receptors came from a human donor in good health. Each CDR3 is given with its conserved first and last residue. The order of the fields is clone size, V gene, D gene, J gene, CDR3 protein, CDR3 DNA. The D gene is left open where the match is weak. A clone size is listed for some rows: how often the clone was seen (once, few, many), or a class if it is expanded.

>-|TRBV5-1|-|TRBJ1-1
CASSIQTGNTEAFF
TGCGCCAGCAGCATCCAGACGGGAAACACTGAAGCTTTCTTT
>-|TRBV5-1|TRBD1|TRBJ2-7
CASRPPAGQGIYEQYF
TGCGCCAGCCGCCCGCCAGCCGGACAGGGGATATACGAGCAGTACTTC
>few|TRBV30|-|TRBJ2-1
CACIRGSYNEQFF
TGTGCCTGCATACGGGGCTCCTACAATGAGCAGTTCTTC
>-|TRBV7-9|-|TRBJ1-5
CASSLDGGRQPQHF
TGTGCCAGCAGCTTAGACGGGGGGCGTCAGCCCCAGCATTTT
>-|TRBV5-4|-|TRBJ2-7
CASSSIREQYF
TGTGCCAGCAGCTCCATCCGGGAGCAGTACTTC
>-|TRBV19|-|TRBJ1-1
CASSPLTDRYGEAFF
TGTGCCAGTAGTCCTCTGACCGACAGGTACGGTGAAGCTTTCTTT
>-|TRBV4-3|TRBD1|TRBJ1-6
CASSRQGESSPLHF
TGCGCCAGCAGCCGACAGGGGGAGAGTTCACCCCTCCACTTT
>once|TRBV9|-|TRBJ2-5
CASSPRSGDVVETQYF
TGTGCCAGCAGCCCTAGATCGGGGGACGTCGTAGAGACCCAGTACTTC
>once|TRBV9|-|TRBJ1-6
CASSVLEINSPLHF
TGTGCCAGCAGCGTATTAGAGATTAATTCACCCCTCCACTTT
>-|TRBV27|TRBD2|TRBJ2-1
CASSPLPISGIGNEQFF
TGTGCCAGCAGTCCGCTTCCCATCAGCGGGATTGGCAATGAGCAGTTCTTC
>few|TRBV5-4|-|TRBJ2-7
CASSGGTSSYEQYF
TGTGCCAGCAGCGGCGGGACGTCCTCCTACGAGCAGTACTTC
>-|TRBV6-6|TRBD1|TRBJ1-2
CASSPTKQGDYGYTF
TGTGCCAGCAGTCCGACTAAACAGGGGGACTATGGCTACACCTTC
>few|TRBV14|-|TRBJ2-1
CASSPHKEQFF
TGTGCCAGCAGCCCTCACAAGGAGCAGTTCTTC
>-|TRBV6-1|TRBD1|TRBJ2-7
CASTMTGGFYEQYF
TGTGCCAGCACAATGACAGGGGGCTTTTACGAGCAGTACTTC
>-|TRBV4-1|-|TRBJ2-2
CASSPNVGGFGGELFF
TGCGCCAGCAGCCCTAATGTCGGAGGGTTTGGGGGGGAGCTGTTTTTT
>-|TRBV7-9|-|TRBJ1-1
CASSLPQRGTEAFF
TGTGCCAGCAGCTTGCCCCAAAGGGGCACTGAAGCTTTCTTT
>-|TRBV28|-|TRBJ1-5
CASRGGGNQPQHF
TGTGCCAGCAGGGGGGGAGGGAATCAGCCCCAGCATTTT